This T cell receptor beta chain came from a study of T-cell memory formation after mild COVID-19 (dated by TCRdb to about 2021). With respect to the entire study: TCR sequence clusters from the two donors were largely donor specific. T-cell clones expanding and contracting after mild COVID-19 in a couple of donors were tracked by longitudinal TCRalpha and TCRbeta repertoire sequencing. Two young, previously healthy adult volunteers made up the cohort, one male and one female. The paper as a whole reports these results and caveats: Balanced CD4/CD8 phenotypes were observed for clones contracting from day 15 to 85, whereas a bias towards CD4+ was observed for a second wave of clones expanding from day 15 to 37. Some responding clones were detected in pre-infection memory, suggesting pre-existing cross-reactive memory T cells joined the SARS-CoV-2 response. SARS-CoV-2 specificity of the second-wave clones peaking on day 37 was not confirmed. Contracting CD4+ clones turned up mainly in the CM and EM memory subsets, whereas EMRA was where CD8+ clones were enriched. The study covered only a couple of mild cases, and larger cohorts including severe cases with pre-infection samples were considered necessary.

This clonotype was seen more than once but under ten times. Its antigen is unknown. No qualities accompany the bases; no much larger clone lies one base away. Ficoll-Paque density gradient centrifugation was used to isolate PBMCs. Sequencing was performed on an Illumina NovaSeq 6000. TCRalpha and TCRbeta cDNA libraries were built by 5'RACE with constant-segment primers, adding sample barcodes and unique molecular identifiers. RNA was extracted from every sample with Trizol reagent. Amplification of the libraries took two PCR steps, and the second step added a second sample barcode plus Illumina TruSeq adapters. Sequencing of libraries was performed on an Illumina NovaSeq with 2 x 150 bp paired-end reads. The source study handled its data this way. The reads were demultiplexed and collapsed into UMI-guided consensus sequences using migec v1.2.7. Using mixcr v2.1.11, UMI consensuses were aligned to TRA and TRB V and J templates and then assembled into clonotypes. A clonotype was counted as expanded or contracted only when both edgeR and NoisET called the clonotype significant, with the noise models trained on biological replicates. For edgeR calls, the cutoffs were a false discovery rate-adjusted p below 0.01 and a log2 fold-change threshold of 1. PCA with hierarchical clustering of max-normalized trajectories of the 1000 most abundant clonotypes was used as exploratory dynamics analysis. The CD4 or CD8 phenotype of responding clones was assigned using the separately sequenced CD4+ and CD8+ repertoires. TCRdb trimmed the raw reads at Q25, called clones with MiXCR and kept productive beta chains. Identical CDR3 protein sequences are pooled into one entry, listed with their most common genes and DNA. For this entry, the V and J calls and clone size follow TCRdb and not the study's own pipeline. Present in this sample are about 440,000 distinct CDR3 sequences, approximately 20% of which were seen just once. About 8.8% of the sample is in the top ten clones.

V lost 0 bases and J lost 5 bases; the stretch between them is 16 bases long. The germline V gene sets CDR1 to MNHEY and CDR2 to SVGAGI. There are 16 amino acids in the CDR3, from cysteine to phenylalanine inclusive. Only the CDR3 part of the read is kept: 48 bases, read in frame from the first base. This receptor was taken from an adult woman who had mild COVID-19 (a few samples of this study predate the infection). The sample titles of this study are shuffled in the database, so cell type and time point are left out; the donor was told from shared clones. The specimen sequenced was PBMCs or a T cell subset sorted from them (not recorded which). The chain uses TRBV6-5 and TRBJ1-2; a tentative D match to TRBD1 spans 6 bases. The nucleotides are TGTGCCAGCAGTTACTCTTTGAGGGACATTGCTTATGGCTACACCTTC. Protein translation: CASSYSLRDIAYGYTF.